The TCR beta chain under discussion was sequenced for a study of blood T cell repertoires in COVID-19. Turning to the study itself: Sample material is recorded as cDNA or gDNA derived from T cells, B-cell-depleted T cells, or PBMCs.

Profiled with immunoSEQ multiplex PCR; TCRdb holds only in-frame clones, not every one. Among about 60,000 clones, around 89% were seen once, and the ten largest hold roughly 8%. The receptor was isolated from a human donor with active COVID-19. The donor label of this sample is uncertain. The sequenced sample was peripheral blood.

CDR3: CASSGRLAITQYF. DNA for the CDR3: TGTGCCAGCAGCGGGAGGCTAGCCATTACGCAGTATTTT. This rearrangement joins TRBV2 to TRBJ2-3; 7 bases fit TRBD2. J lost 8 bases, V lost 6 bases, and 8 bases had no gene match. CDR1 and CDR2 from the germline V gene are SNHLY and FYNNEI. The CDR3 is made up of 13 amino acids. The full variable domain, completed using reference TRBV2 and TRBJ2-3, is EPEVTQTPSHQVTQMGQEVILRCVPISNHLYFYWYRQILGQKVEFLVSFYNNEISEKSEIFDDQFSVERPDGSNFTLKIRSTKLEDSAMYFCASSGRLAITQYFGPGTRLTVL.